A single sample is the source of the 17 T cell receptor beta chains below, sequenced in a study of CD8+ T cells in alopecia areata. Once RNA had been extracted, it was reverse transcribed into cDNA to act as the sequencing template. Repertoires were generated with immunoSEQ multiplex PCR, while TCRdb's copy carries only in-frame clones and drops some. The sample consists of about 180,000 clones, less than 75% of them appearing once. The treatment: oral pan-JAK inhibitor, 5-10 mg twice daily. Sequencing used CD4+ T cells sorted from blood, obtained at roughly week 58, from a patient treated with tofacitinib. All receptors derive from a human donor with alopecia areata.

This clone was found many times. This sequence joins TRBV30 and TRBJ2-7; D perhaps matches TRBD2 (6 bases). V was pared by 1 base and J by 7 bases, with 14 bases between. The CDR3 has 13 amino acids. The germline gives CDR1 GTSNPN, CDR2 SVGIG (reference sequence). The CDR3, as DNA: TGTGCCTGGAGTGCTTCTCGGGGGAAGGAGCAGTACTTC. Translation gives CAWSASRGKEQYF.

This rearrangement joins TRBV9 to TRBJ2-3, with D maybe TRBD1 (5 bases). V was pared by 2 bases and J by 5 bases, with 6 bases between. CDR3 length: 12 residues. From germline, CDR1 is SGDLS and CDR2 YYNGEE. The CDR3 here is CASSVREDTQYF. CDR3 in DNA: TGTGCCAGCAGCGTCAGGGAAGATACGCAGTATTTT.

The rearrangement joins TRBV7-8 to TRBJ2-2; possible D gene TRBD2, 6 bases. The V end was cut by 5 bases, the J end by 6 bases, with 13 bases between. Germline CDR1 and CDR2: SGHVS and FQNEAQ. The CDR3 is 14 residues long. DNA for the CDR3: TGTGCCAGCAGCCCATCCCCGGGGGCCGGGGAGCTGTTTTTT. Protein product: CASSPSPGAGELFF.

This clone appeared a few times. This sequence joins TRBV10-3 and TRBJ2-5; 8 bases align to TRBD2. Looked up from germline, CDR1 is ENHRY and CDR2 is SYGVKD. The CDR3 spans 17 residues. The junction had 15 bases not matched to a gene; V was cut back by 4 bases and J by 5 bases. CDR3 DNA: TGTGCCATCAGTGGGACTAGCCCGGAGCGTGCGGATGAGACCCAGTACTTC. It codes for CAISGTSPERADETQYF.

The chain recombines TRBV7-9 with TRBJ2-1; 9 bases align to TRBD1. Germline lookup yields CDR1 SEHNR and CDR2 FQNEAQ (reference sequence). The CDR3 totals 15 residues. The V gene end was trimmed by 4 bases and the J gene end by 5 bases; junction bases not matched to a gene: 6. The CDR3 DNA follows: TGTGCCAGCAGCTCCCGACAGGGGGTCAACAATGAGCAGTTCTTC. This gives the protein CASSSRQGVNNEQFF.

The rearrangement links TRBV30 to TRBJ1-6, with D possibly matching TRBD1 (6 bases). CDR3 length: 14 residues. V gave up 4 bases and J gave up 6 bases, with 13 bases separating them. Germline V gene sequence: CDR1 GTSNPN, CDR2 SVGIG (reference sequence). This chain's CDR3 is CAWKQTGRNSPLHF. DNA of the CDR3: TGTGCCTGGAAGCAGACAGGTCGTAATTCACCCCTCCACTTT.

J is TRBJ1-1 and V is TRBV29-1; no reliable D call. The ends were cut back, 6 bases at V and 4 bases at J, with 18 bases in the middle. The CDR3 is 14 amino acids. Germline V gives CDR1 SQVTM, CDR2 ANQGSEA. This CDR3 reads CSVTRLGSSTEAFF. Here the CDR3 DNA reads TGCAGCGTCACCCGCCTGGGGTCCAGCACTGAAGCTTTCTTT.

This sequence joins TRBV29-1 and TRBJ1-4; no firm D call. Between the trimmed V and J ends, which lost 6 bases and 0 bases, there was a span of 8 bases. CDR3 length equals 13 residues. The germline CDR1 and CDR2 sequences are SQVTM and ANQGSEA. DNA for the CDR3: TGCAGCGTATCAGGCTCAACTAATGAAAAACTGTTTTTT. It codes for CSVSGSTNEKLFF.

The genes are TRBV2 and TRBJ1-4; tentatively, D is TRBD1 (5 bases). Germline-derived CDR1 and CDR2 are SNHLY and FYNNEI. The CDR3 sequence is 15 residues long. V lost 7 bases and J 2 bases, leaving 14 bases between the germline ends. CDR3 sequence reads: CASIQARGTNEKLFF. The CDR3, as DNA: TGTGCCAGCATTCAGGCACGGGGCACTAATGAAAAACTGTTTTTT.

V is TRBV5-1 and J is TRBJ2-3; 8 nucleotides align to TRBD2. CDR3 length equals 13 residues. Looked up from germline, CDR1 is SGHRS and CDR2 is YFSETQ. J lost 8 bases, V lost 2 bases, and 4 bases had no gene match. This CDR3 is CASSFGGDATQYF. The CDR3 region has the DNA TGCGCCAGCAGCTTCGGGGGGGACGCTACGCAGTATTTT. Complete variable domain (other parts from reference TRBV5-1 and TRBJ2-3): KAGVTQTPRYLIKTRGQQVTLSCSPISGHRSVSWYQQTPGQGLQFLFEYFSETQRNKGNFPGRFSGRQFSNSRSEMNVSTLELGDSALYLCASSFGGDATQYFGPGTRLTVL.

The chain joins TRBV30 to TRBJ1-3; D is unclear. V dropped 5 bases and J dropped 0 bases, with 14 bases sitting between them. CDR3 length: 15 amino acids. Germline V gene sequence: CDR1 GTSNPN, CDR2 SVGIG (reference sequence). CDR3 protein: CAWGSRLISGNTIYF. The CDR3 DNA reads as TGTGCCTGGGGGTCCCGACTCATCTCTGGAAACACCATATATTTT.

A single count supports this clone. The V call is TRBV30, the J call TRBJ2-6; D unresolved. The CDR3 totals 14 residues. Trimming pared 5 bases from V and 4 bases from J, leaving 12 bases between. Germline-derived CDR1 and CDR2 are GTSNPN and SVGIG (reference sequence). CDR3: CAWLTNEGANVLTF. The CDR3 nucleotides are TGTGCCTGGCTGACAAATGAGGGGGCCAACGTCCTGACTTTC.

This clone has more than one count but fewer than ten. V gene TRBV30 combines with J gene TRBJ2-1; 9 nucleotides line up with TRBD2. The CDR3 sequence is 15 residues long. V shed 4 bases and J 2 bases; nucleotides not matched to a gene: 6. Per the germline V gene, CDR1 is GTSNPN and CDR2 is SVGIG (reference sequence). The DNA of the CDR3 is TGTGCCTGGATGTCAGCGGGGGGTACCTACAATGAGCAGTTCTTC. It specifies CAWMSAGGTYNEQFF.

The J gene is TRBJ2-2, the V gene TRBV7-9, with TRBD1 as a possible D gene (6 bases). The CDR3 covers 13 residues. The V end was cut by 11 bases, the J end by 1 base, with 11 bases between. The germline CDR1 and CDR2 sequences are SEHNR and FQNEAQ (reference sequence). CDR3 residues: CAEVTGNTGELFF. As DNA, the CDR3 is TGTGCCGAAGTGACAGGGAACACCGGGGAGCTGTTTTTT.

This clone was picked up a small number of times. The J gene is TRBJ2-5, the V gene TRBV2; 8 bases match TRBD1. The CDR3 contains 15 residues. The junction had 7 bases not matched to a gene; V was cut back by 3 bases and J by 4 bases. Germline V gene sequence: CDR1 SNHLY, CDR2 FYNNEI. The CDR3 region is CASSEQGARSETQYF. The CDR3 DNA is TGTGCCAGCAGTGAGCAGGGGGCCAGGTCAGAGACCCAGTACTTC.

The chain uses TRBV9 and TRBJ2-3; D uncertain. This CDR3 region has 15 residues. From germline, CDR1 is SGDLS and CDR2 YYNGEE. V lost 0 bases and J lost 0, with 8 bases in between. The DNA of the CDR3 is TGTGCCAGCAGCGTAGTTGGCATTAGCACAGATACGCAGTATTTT. Residues: CASSVVGISTDTQYF.

V is TRBV2 and J is TRBJ2-7; D is uncertain. This CDR3 comprises 13 residues. Trimming shortened V by 3 bases and J by 4 bases, and 10 bases separated the two germline ends. Per germline, CDR1 SNHLY and CDR2 FYNNEI. This chain's CDR3 is CASSDWGQYEQYF. The DNA for the CDR3 is TGTGCCAGCAGTGATTGGGGTCAATACGAGCAGTACTTC.